Below, 6 T cell receptor beta chains from the same sample are listed, as sequenced in a study of neurological immune-mediated disorders. TCRdb analysed the 5' RACE reads with MiXCR anew, one entry per CDR3 protein. Of roughly 100,000 distinct CDR3 sequences in the sample, around 3.4% are singletons; the top ten hold around 6%. Sequenced input: PBMCs. The source of these receptors is a woman under 30 with multiple sclerosis.

This clonotype was seen repeatedly, ten times or more. The chain uses TRBV30 and TRBJ2-7, with unresolved D. Germline CDR1 and CDR2: GTSNPN and SVGIG (reference sequence). V dropped 0 bases and J dropped 3 bases, with 9 bases sitting between them. The CDR3 length is 13 residues. The CDR3 DNA reads TGTGCCTGGAGTGTCCCCGGCGGCTACGAGCAGTACTTC. Its protein product is CAWSVPGGYEQYF.

In its sample, this clonotype was seen a few times. A read error may produce the germline difference seen at one junction end. This chain uses TRBV2 with TRBJ1-5; tentative D call: TRBD1 (5 bases). The CDR3 totals 13 residues. Germline loops: CDR1 SNHLY, CDR2 FYNNEI. The CDR3 nucleotides are TGTGCCAGCAGATGGCAGGGATCGAAGACCCAGAATTTT. Translating gives CASRWQGSKTQNF. Using reference TRBV2 and TRBJ1-5 for the parts outside the CDR3, the full variable domain is EPEVTQTPSHQVTQMGQEVILRCVPISNHLYFYWYRQILGQKVEFLVSFYNNEISEKSEIFDDQFSVERPDGSNFTLKIRSTKLEDSAMYFCASRWQGSKTQNFGDGTRLSIL.

This clonotype was detected ten times or more. The chain combines TRBV5-1 with TRBJ2-7; possibly TRBD1 or TRBD2 for D (5 bases each). Trimming took 7 bases from V and 1 from J, leaving 9 bases between them. The CDR3 is 12 amino acids. Germline V gives CDR1 SGHRS, CDR2 YFSETQ. In DNA form, the CDR3 reads TGCGCCAGCGGGACGAATTCCTACGAGCAGTACTTC. Translated: CASGTNSYEQYF. The variable domain in full, with the rest retrieved from reference TRBV5-1 and TRBJ2-7, is KAGVTQTPRYLIKTRGQQVTLSCSPISGHRSVSWYQQTPGQGLQFLFEYFSETQRNKGNFPGRFSGRQFSNSRSEMNVSTLELGDSALYLCASGTNSYEQYFGPGTRLTVT.

This clonotype appeared many times. This rearrangement joins TRBV28 to TRBJ2-1; tentatively, D is TRBD1 (5 bases). Germline V gene data show CDR1 as MDHEN and CDR2 as SYDVKM. This CDR3 is 12 amino acids long. V was cut by 6 bases and J by 10 bases, with 13 bases left in between. The CDR3 bases are TGTGCCAGCAGCCTCTACAAGGGGGAGCAGTTCTTC. It encodes CASSLYKGEQFF.

This clonotype was picked up many times. The V and J genes are TRBV11-2 and TRBJ2-3; D not resolved. The V and J ends lost 2 bases and 2 bases respectively, with 11 bases between them. The length of the CDR3 is 15 residues. Per germline, CDR1 SGHAT and CDR2 FQNNGV. CDR3 DNA sequence: TGTGCCAGCAGCTTATTCGGCAGAATCACAGATACGCAGTATTTT. It specifies CASSLFGRITDTQYF. Together with reference TRBV11-2 and TRBJ2-3, the CDR3 gives the full variable domain: EAGVAQSPRYKIIEKRQSVAFWCNPISGHATLYWYQQILGQGPKLLIQFQNNGVVDDSQLPKDRFSAERLKGVDSTLKIQPAKLEDSAVYLCASSLFGRITDTQYFGPGTRLTVL.

This clonotype was found many times. The chain combines TRBV12-3 or TRBV12-4 with TRBJ2-3, with TRBD2 matching 12 bases. V lost 5 bases, J lost 8 bases, and 5 bases stayed unmatched. CDR3 length: 14 residues. This CDR3 reads CASSASGGAGTQYF. The CDR3 nucleotides are TGTGCCAGCAGTGCTAGCGGGGGGGCTGGTACGCAGTATTTT.